This entry lists 28 T cell receptor beta chains sequenced from one sample in a study. TCRdb ran MiXCR on the RT-PCR reads and lists one entry per CDR3 protein. The top ten hold roughly 3.9% of the sample, which has about 700,000 distinct CDR3 sequences, 12% to 15% seen once. The source material was memory CD4+ T cells from blood. Every receptor here comes from a female donor in good health, serving as a healthy control.

A few counts support this clonotype. A much larger clonotype is one base distant, so this may be a read error. This chain joins TRBV28 and TRBJ1-2, with D uncertain. The CDR3 length is 11 residues. The germline CDR1 and CDR2 sequences are MDHEN and SYDVKM. V was shortened by 6 bases and J by 0 bases, with 2 bases between the two germline ends. Written as DNA, the CDR3 is TGTGCCAGCAGAACTAACTATGGCTACACCTTC. Its translation is CASRTNYGYTF.

J is TRBJ2-5 and V is TRBV14; no clear D gene. Germline CDR1 SGHDN, CDR2 FVKESK. The CDR3 is made up of 16 amino acids. With 1 base removed from V and 1 base from J, the gap between germline ends came to 13 bases. For the CDR3, the DNA is TGTGCCAGCAGCCAAGTAGGTCCAGGACCCCAAGAGACCCAGTACTTC. It encodes CASSQVGPGPQETQYF.

The chain joins TRBV5-1 to TRBJ2-4; D is undetermined. Germline V gene sequence: CDR1 SGHRS, CDR2 YFSETQ. The V end was cut by 1 base, the J end by 5 bases, with 7 bases between. This CDR3 contains 13 residues. The CDR3 DNA reads TGCGCCAGCAGCTTGTTGGCAGAAAACATTCAGTACTTC. Protein: CASSLLAENIQYF.

This clonotype was observed many times. The V gene is TRBV7-3, the J gene TRBJ2-1; tentatively, D is TRBD1 (6 bases). This CDR3 comprises 15 residues. The V end lost 3 bases, the J end lost 7 bases, and 16 bases lay between the germline ends. Germline CDR1 and CDR2: SGHTA and FQGTGA. In nucleotides, the CDR3 is TGTGCCAGCAGCTTCCGCAGGGGTTCGGAGAATGAGCAGTTCTTC. Its translation is CASSFRRGSENEQFF.

A few counts support this clonotype. The chain employs TRBV20-1 and TRBJ2-3, with no clear D. V lost 3 bases and J lost 6, with 16 bases in between. The CDR3 length is 14 residues. Germline V CDR1 and CDR2: DFQATT, SNEGSKA (reference sequence). This CDR3 is CSASGDTLGDTQYF. The CDR3 region has the DNA TGCAGTGCTAGCGGTGATACCCTGGGCGATACGCAGTATTTT.

This chain joins TRBV6-2 or TRBV6-3 and TRBJ2-4, with 7 bases fitting TRBD1. J gave up 6 bases and V 7 bases, and 9 bases lay outside the gene matches. The CDR3 extends over 14 amino acids. Germline assignment: CDR1 MNHEY and CDR2 SVGEGT. The CDR3 spells CASTSQGWRNIQYF. CDR3 coding DNA: TGTGCCAGCACTTCACAGGGGTGGAGAAACATTCAGTACTTC.

In its sample, this clonotype was seen a few times. The chain couples TRBV20-1 to TRBJ2-7; D is unclear. This CDR3 has 11 residues. The V end was cut by 7 bases, the J end by 3 bases, with 10 bases between. Germline V CDR1 and CDR2: DFQATT, SNEGSKA (reference sequence). The CDR3 coding sequence is TGCAGTGTTGGTAATTTCTACGAGCAGTACTTC. This codes for CSVGNFYEQYF.

In regard to this clonotype: This could be a read error, since a much larger clone is one nucleotide away. This chain connects TRBV7-9 to TRBJ1-5; D uncertain. V gave up 2 bases and J gave up 1 base, with 3 bases separating them. Looked up from germline, CDR1 is SEHNR and CDR2 is FQNEAQ (reference sequence). The CDR3 extends over 13 amino acids. CDR3 DNA sequence: TGTGCCAGCAGCTTAAAGAGCAATCAGCCCCAGCATTTT. Protein product: CASSLKSNQPQHF.

The chain links TRBV7-8 to TRBJ2-7; tentatively, D is TRBD2 (6 bases). The V end lost 5 bases, the J end lost 5 bases, and 28 bases lay between the germline ends. This CDR3 is built from 18 residues. CDR1 is SGHVS, CDR2 FQNEAQ, per germline. In nucleotides, the CDR3 is TGTGCCAGCAGCATCCTCCGCCGTGGAGGGATCGGTGAGGACGAGCAGTACTTC. As protein: CASSILRRGGIGEDEQYF.

This clonotype was counted only a few times. The rearrangement links TRBV19 to TRBJ2-6, with D possibly being TRBD2 (6 bases). Germline V gene sequence: CDR1 LNHDA, CDR2 SQIVND (reference sequence). Trimming cost V 0 bases and J 0 bases, with 6 bases left between them. The CDR3 runs to 16 residues. In DNA form, the CDR3 reads TGTGCCAGTAGTATAGACGGGAGCTCTGGGGCCAACGTCCTGACTTTC. Translation gives CASSIDGSSGANVLTF.

This clonotype has a single count. The chain employs TRBV25-1 and TRBJ1-1; no firm D call. The V gene's germline CDR1 is MGHDK and CDR2 SYGVNS. This CDR3 has 15 residues. V was cut by 1 base and J by 4 bases, with 13 bases left in between. CDR3: CASSEWEGGGTEAFF. Here the CDR3 DNA reads TGTGCCAGCAGTGAATGGGAAGGAGGAGGCACTGAAGCTTTCTTT.

The V and J genes are TRBV20-1 and TRBJ1-1; TRBD1 matches at 9 bases. Unmatched junction bases numbered 5, after V lost 0 bases and J lost 6 bases. Germline lookup yields CDR1 DFQATT and CDR2 SNEGSKA (reference sequence). The CDR3 totals 14 residues. The CDR3 DNA is TGCAGTGCTAGAGACCCGGGACAGGGACCTGAAGCTTTCTTT. It specifies CSARDPGQGPEAFF.

The chain recombines TRBV6-6 with TRBJ1-1; the match to TRBD1 covers 9 bases. This CDR3 spans 14 amino acids. The germline V gene has CDR1 MNHNY and CDR2 SVGAGI (reference sequence). J gave up 6 bases and V 4 bases, and 6 bases lay outside the gene matches. For the CDR3, the DNA is TGTGCCAGCAGTTTCATACAGGGGGCGTCTGAAGCTTTCTTT. Translating it yields CASSFIQGASEAFF.

This clonotype has ten or more counts. The chain recombines TRBV10-3 with TRBJ1-1, with TRBD1 as a possible D gene (5 bases). The V end was cut by 7 bases, the J end by 2 bases, with 20 bases between. This CDR3 has 16 amino acids. The germline gives CDR1 ENHRY, CDR2 SYGVKD. In DNA, the CDR3 is TGTGCCATCAACGCTAACCCAGGGACGGTAAACACTGAAGCTTTCTTT. Translating gives CAINANPGTVNTEAFF.

The chain recombines TRBV15 with TRBJ2-7; TRBD2 is a possible D gene (5 bases). CDR1 and CDR2 (germline): LNHNV, YYDKDF (reference sequence). CDR3 length: 16 residues. The ends were cut back, 0 bases at V and 6 bases at J, with 18 bases in the middle. CDR3 in DNA: TGTGCCACCAGCAGAGATCGGGGTGTGGGATCGTTCGAGCAGTACTTC. Amino acid sequence: CATSRDRGVGSFEQYF.

Only a few counts were recorded for this clonotype. This chain joins TRBV7-2 and TRBJ2-3; 11 nucleotides match TRBD2. Trimming removed 1 base from V and 4 bases from J; junction bases left unmatched: 4. The CDR3 extends over 16 amino acids. CDR1 is SGHTA, CDR2 FQGNSA, per germline. CDR3 loop: CASSLVAGGAPDTQYF. Written as DNA, the CDR3 is TGTGCCAGCAGCTTAGTAGCGGGAGGGGCGCCAGATACGCAGTATTTT.

This clonotype has ten or more counts. V gene TRBV5-1 combines with J gene TRBJ2-2; possible D gene TRBD1, 6 bases. The CDR3 runs 14 residues. Germline V lookup: CDR1 SGHRS, CDR2 YFSETQ. Trimming shortened V by 2 bases and J by 1 base, and 6 bases separated the two germline ends. For the CDR3, the DNA is TGCGCCAGCAGCTTACAGGGGAACACCGGGGAGCTGTTTTTT. Its protein product is CASSLQGNTGELFF.

This clonotype has just a few counts. This chain uses TRBV20-1 with TRBJ2-7; 9 bases agree with TRBD1. In germline, CDR1 is DFQATT, CDR2 SNEGSKA (reference sequence). The CDR3 extends over 14 amino acids. V shed 6 bases, J shed 2 bases, and the junction held 8 bases outside the gene matches. The CDR3 reads CSANPGQGPYEQYF. CDR3 nucleotides: TGCAGTGCCAACCCGGGACAGGGACCCTACGAGCAGTACTTC.

This chain joins TRBV7-8 and TRBJ1-2; 9 nucleotides align to TRBD1. The CDR3 consists of 14 residues. Germline V gene sequence: CDR1 SGHVS, CDR2 FQNEAQ. V gave up 4 bases and J gave up 5 bases; unmatched junction bases: 5. CDR3 nucleotide sequence: TGTGCCAGCAGCTCCGGGACAGGGCCATATGGCTACACCTTC. The encoded protein is CASSSGTGPYGYTF.

In its sample, this clonotype was seen a few times. The rearrangement uses TRBV7-8 and TRBJ2-3; perhaps TRBD1 as D (5 bases). The CDR3 runs to 14 residues. CDR1 and CDR2 (germline): SGHVS, FQNEAQ. V lost 4 bases, J lost 7 bases, and 15 bases lay in between. CDR3 sequence: CASSSGAGSNTQYF. CDR3 bases: TGTGCCAGCAGCTCTGGTGCAGGGTCGAATACGCAGTATTTT.

This clonotype was counted at least ten times. The rearrangement uses TRBV20-1 and TRBJ2-3; TRBD2 is a possible D gene (5 bases). CDR1 and CDR2 (germline): DFQATT, SNEGSKA (reference sequence). CDR3 length: 12 residues. Trimming removed 1 base at V and 9 bases at J, with 11 bases between. The CDR3 DNA follows: TGCAGTGCTAGAGTAGTAGGGAGCACGCAGTATTTT. It encodes CSARVVGSTQYF.

This clonotype came up a few times. The V call is TRBV7-2, the J call TRBJ2-7, with a possible D match to TRBD1 (5 bases). Trimming shortened V by 1 base and J by 3 bases, and 10 bases separated the two germline ends. CDR3 length: 14 residues. Germline V gives CDR1 SGHTA, CDR2 FQGNSA. The CDR3 nucleotides read TGTGCCAGCAGCTTAGTATCAGGGAACTACGAGCAGTACTTC. As protein: CASSLVSGNYEQYF.

Many counts were recorded for this clonotype. The chain employs TRBV7-2 and TRBJ1-6; TRBD1 agrees at 9 bases. Germline V lookup: CDR1 SGHTA, CDR2 FQGNSA. The CDR3 has 13 amino acids. Trimming at V came to 5 bases and at J to 12 bases, leaving 5 bases not matched to a gene. The CDR3 reads CASSRDRVGPLHF. The CDR3 coding sequence is TGTGCCAGCAGCCGGGACAGGGTAGGACCCCTCCACTTT.

The chain is built from TRBV4-1 and TRBJ2-1; D gene unclear. The CDR3 covers 15 residues. Germline V gives CDR1 MGHRA, CDR2 YSYEKL. V lost 0 bases and J 7 bases, leaving 13 bases between the germline ends. CDR3 nucleotides: TGCGCCAGCAGCCAAGATAGAAACAAGAGAAATGAGCAGTTCTTC. As protein: CASSQDRNKRNEQFF.

The chain links TRBV30 to TRBJ2-7; 10 bases agree with TRBD2. Germline loops: CDR1 GTSNPN, CDR2 SVGIG (reference sequence). V gave up 5 bases and J gave up 12 bases; unmatched junction bases: 7. This CDR3 is 11 amino acids long. The CDR3 loop reads CAWDLAGEVYF. The CDR3, as DNA: TGTGCCTGGGATCTAGCGGGAGAGGTGTACTTC.

In this sample, this clonotype turned up a few times. This sequence joins TRBV2 and TRBJ1-2; 8 bases match TRBD1. Trimming cost V 6 bases and J 3 bases; bases outside gene matches: 15. The CDR3 extends over 17 amino acids. Germline-derived CDR1 and CDR2 are SNHLY and FYNNEI. The CDR3, as DNA: TGTGCCAGCAGGGCCCCCATACGGCAGGGGGCGTACTATGGCTACACCTTC. Translating it yields CASRAPIRQGAYYGYTF.

This clonotype has just a few counts. DNA of the CDR3: TGCAGTGCTAGCCCCTTTAGCGGGAGGGCCGGCAATGAGCAGTTCTTC. Its translation is CSASPFSGRAGNEQFF. The chain employs TRBV20-1 and TRBJ2-1, with TRBD2 identical over 11 bases. V lost 3 bases, J lost 6 bases, and 10 bases stayed unmatched. Germline CDR1 is DFQATT and CDR2 is SNEGSKA (reference sequence). The CDR3 consists of 16 residues.

This clonotype was seen at least ten times. This chain joins TRBV7-9 and TRBJ1-1, with 7 bases aligning to TRBD1. With 5 bases clipped from V and 0 bases from J, the junction kept 6 bases outside the gene matches. The CDR3 is 15 residues long. The germline gives CDR1 SEHNR, CDR2 FQNEAQ (reference sequence). DNA for the CDR3: TGTGCCAGCAGCCGCGGACAGGACATGAACACTGAAGCTTTCTTT. This translates into CASSRGQDMNTEAFF.